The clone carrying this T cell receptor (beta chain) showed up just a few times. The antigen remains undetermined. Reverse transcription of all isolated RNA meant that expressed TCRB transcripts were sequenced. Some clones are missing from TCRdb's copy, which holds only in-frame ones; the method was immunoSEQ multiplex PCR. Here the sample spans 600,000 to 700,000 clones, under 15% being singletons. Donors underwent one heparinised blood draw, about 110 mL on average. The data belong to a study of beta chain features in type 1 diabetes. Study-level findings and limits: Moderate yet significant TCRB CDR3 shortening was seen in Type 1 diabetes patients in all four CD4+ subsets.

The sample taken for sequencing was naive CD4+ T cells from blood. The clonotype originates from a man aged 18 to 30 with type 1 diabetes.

In DNA form, the CDR3 reads TGTGCCAGCAGTGTTCTACAGGGTACCTATGGCTACACCTTC. Protein: CASSVLQGTYGYTF. V usage is TRBV28 and J usage is TRBJ1-2; tentative D call: TRBD1 (6 bases). V was pared by 5 bases and J by 4 bases, with 14 bases between. This CDR3 spans 14 amino acids. CDR1 and CDR2 from the germline V gene are MDHEN and SYDVKM.